The entry below describes one TCR beta chain. Its binding antigen is unknown. Within one base of it there is no much larger clone, and no base qualities were kept. What this sample's time point label stands for: about 28 days (+/-7) after the second vaccine dose. Because spike-specific TCR depth and breadth did not differ between the two schedules, AZD1222 recipients who got a second dose at roughly 4 weeks were pooled with those who got a second dose at roughly 12 weeks. Vaccinee samples were obtained from the UK trials COV001 and COV002, which included a single-blind randomized controlled phase 2/3 trial of AZD1222 (ChAdOx1 nCoV-19) in healthy adults. For TCRbeta chain sequencing, PBMC samples were collected from trial participants at day 0 and at day 28 after the second dose. The data originate from a study of T cell responses to AZD1222 COVID-19 vaccine (dated by TCRdb to about 2021). Background on the whole study: TCR sequencing was performed for more than 230 trial participants, of whom about 200 were given two doses of AZD1222 and around 25 were given two doses of MenACWY control vaccine. Trial participants were enrolled into age subgroups of 18-55, 56-69 and 70-plus years, which contained about 150, 28 and 57 TCR-sequenced participants, respectively. The full study reports these points: The 56-69-year group was small, and its depth increase did not reach significance, likely because of low power. Because no samples from the day 14 peak response were available, repertoires could be characterized only after the peak T cell response. Most participants were white British and females outnumbered males, and the authors suggested that clonal diversity may have been underestimated. CD4 TCRs associated with the vaccine covered the entire spike protein, and the dominant responses were in regions 160-218 and 743-854. Conclusions about previously exposed vaccinees are limited because only a handful of AZD1222 recipients were SARS-CoV-2 seropositive at baseline. Reportedly, close to half of the unique spike-specific TCRs recognized epitopes lying outside the regions that are mutated in the B.1.351 and B.1.1.7 variants. After two AZD1222 doses, spike-specific TCR breadth and depth were significantly higher than at day 0 and than in MenACWY recipients.

CDR1 SGHRS and CDR2 YFSETQ were looked up in the germline V gene. Trimming removed 5 bases from V and 8 bases from J, leaving 16 bases between the germline ends. From cysteine to phenylalanine, the CDR3 is 14 amino acids long. CDR3 DNA is the only sequence kept; it has 42 bases, read in frame from the first base. The CDR3 regions of human TCRbeta chains were subjected to immunosequencing. As for the original processing: TCRs in the repertoires were compared against a reference library of SARS-CoV-2-specific TCRs that had been generated with the MIRA antigen-specificity platform. Breadth meant the fraction of unique TCRs that were SARS-CoV-2-associated, whereas depth meant the fraction of total T cells that were SARS-CoV-2-associated. Using the MIRA data, every spike-specific TCR was mapped to the spike region that the TCR reacted to and assigned to either a CD4 or a CD8 class. Log10-transformed breadth and depth values were compared by one-way ANOVA with Sidak's multiple comparisons tests. TCRdb took this table from immuneACCESS and kept in-frame rearrangements with V and J called. Such tables lack part of the clones; where checked against another copy, unresolved V genes explain under half of the gap, and the rest is unexplained. V, J and clone size derive from that table, while D and trimming were established from the DNA sequence. In this sample the table shows tens of thousands of clones, less than 95% of which occur a single time. Together, the top ten hold about 40% of the sample.

This TCR was sampled from an adult who received the AZD1222 COVID-19 vaccine. Sample: peripheral blood, taken 28 days after the second AZD1222 dose. The chain joins TRBV5-1 to TRBJ1-4, with the D gene not clear enough to name. The nucleotides read TGCGCCAGCAGGACGGTGGGAGGAGGGGAAAAACTGTTTTTT. Translated, this is CASRTVGGGEKLFF.